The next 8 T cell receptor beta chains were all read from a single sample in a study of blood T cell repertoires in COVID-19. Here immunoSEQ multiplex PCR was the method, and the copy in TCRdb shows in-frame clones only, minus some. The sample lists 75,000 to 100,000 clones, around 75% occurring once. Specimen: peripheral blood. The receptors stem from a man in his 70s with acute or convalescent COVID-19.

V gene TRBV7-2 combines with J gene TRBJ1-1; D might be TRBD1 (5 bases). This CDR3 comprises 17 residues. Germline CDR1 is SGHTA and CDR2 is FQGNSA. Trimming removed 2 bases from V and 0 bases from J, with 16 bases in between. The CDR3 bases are TGTGCCAGCAGCTTATTTTTGGGGGGGACTATGAACACTGAAGCTTTCTTT. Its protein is CASSLFLGGTMNTEAFF.

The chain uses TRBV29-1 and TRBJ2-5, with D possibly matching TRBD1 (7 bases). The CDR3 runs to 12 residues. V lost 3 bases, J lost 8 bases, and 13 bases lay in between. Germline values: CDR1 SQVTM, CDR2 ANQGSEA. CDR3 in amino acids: CSVDRQGGTQYF. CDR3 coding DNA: TGCAGCGTTGACCGGCAGGGGGGAACCCAGTACTTC.

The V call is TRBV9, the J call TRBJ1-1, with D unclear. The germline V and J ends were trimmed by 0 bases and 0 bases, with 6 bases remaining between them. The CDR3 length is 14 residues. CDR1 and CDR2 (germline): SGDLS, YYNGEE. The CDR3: CASSVEGVNTEAFF. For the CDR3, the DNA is TGTGCCAGCAGCGTAGAGGGAGTGAACACTGAAGCTTTCTTT.

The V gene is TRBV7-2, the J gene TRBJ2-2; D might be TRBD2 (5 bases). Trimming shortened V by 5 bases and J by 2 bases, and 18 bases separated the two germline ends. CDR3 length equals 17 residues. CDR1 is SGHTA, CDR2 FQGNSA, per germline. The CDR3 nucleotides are TGTGCCAGCAGCCTCATCGGGCCTCGGGGAAACACCGGGGAGCTGTTTTTT. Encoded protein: CASSLIGPRGNTGELFF.

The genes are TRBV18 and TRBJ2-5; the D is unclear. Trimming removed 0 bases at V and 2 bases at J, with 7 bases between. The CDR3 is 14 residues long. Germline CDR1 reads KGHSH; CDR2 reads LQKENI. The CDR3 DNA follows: TGTGCCAGCTCACCACCGGGCCAACAAGAGACCCAGTACTTC. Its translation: CASSPPGQQETQYF. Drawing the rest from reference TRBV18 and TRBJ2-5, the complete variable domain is NAGVMQNPRHLVRRRGQEARLRCSPMKGHSHVYWYRQLPEEGLKFMVYLQKENIIDESGMPKERFSAEFPKEGPSILRIQQVVRGDSAAYFCASSPPGQQETQYFGPGTRLLVL.

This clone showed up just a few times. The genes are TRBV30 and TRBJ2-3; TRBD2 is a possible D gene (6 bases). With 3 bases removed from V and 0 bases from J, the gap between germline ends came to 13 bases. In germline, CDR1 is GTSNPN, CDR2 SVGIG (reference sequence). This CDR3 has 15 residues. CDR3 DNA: TGTGCCTGGAGAGTTGAGGGGACTAGCACAGATACGCAGTATTTT. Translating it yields CAWRVEGTSTDTQYF.

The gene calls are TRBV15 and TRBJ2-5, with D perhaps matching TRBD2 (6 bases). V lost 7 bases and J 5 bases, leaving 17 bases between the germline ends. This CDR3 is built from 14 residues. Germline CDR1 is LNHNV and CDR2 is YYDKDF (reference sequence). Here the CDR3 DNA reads TGTGCCACCACGAACGGGGGACTGCTGGAGACCCAGTACTTC. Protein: CATTNGGLLETQYF. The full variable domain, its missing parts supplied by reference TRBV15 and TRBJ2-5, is DAMVIQNPRYQVTQFGKPVTLSCSQTLNHNVMYWYQQKSSQAPKLLFHYYDKDFNNEADTPDNFQSRRPNTSFCFLDIRSPGLGDTAMYLCATTNGGLLETQYFGPGTRLLVL.

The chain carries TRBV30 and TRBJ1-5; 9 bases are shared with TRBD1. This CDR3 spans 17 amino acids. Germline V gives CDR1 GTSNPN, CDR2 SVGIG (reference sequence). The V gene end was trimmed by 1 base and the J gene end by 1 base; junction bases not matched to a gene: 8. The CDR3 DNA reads TGTGCCTGGAGTGAGGGGAGGACAGGGGAGAGCAATCAGCCCCAGCATTTT. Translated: CAWSEGRTGESNQPQHF.